One sample yielded the 17 T cell receptor beta chains listed below, sequenced in a study of blood T cell repertoires in COVID-19. Generated by immunoSEQ multiplex PCR, the TCRdb table keeps only in-frame clones and is missing some. The table lists approximately 260,000 clones, over 70% of them singletons, with approximately 9% in the top ten. The sample was peripheral blood. All receptors derive from a human donor in a cohort sampled during active COVID-19.

The chain recombines TRBV28 with TRBJ2-7; perhaps TRBD1 as D (5 bases). V lost 5 bases, J lost 2 bases, and 13 bases lay in between. The CDR3 is 14 residues long. CDR1 and CDR2 (germline): MDHEN, SYDVKM. The CDR3 DNA reads TGTGCCAGCAGTCCGGCAGGGATAACCTACGAGCAGTACTTC. Translation gives CASSPAGITYEQYF.

V gene TRBV19 combines with J gene TRBJ1-1; no reliable D call. Germline assignment: CDR1 LNHDA and CDR2 SQIVND (reference sequence). The length of the CDR3 is 14 residues. Trimming took off 1 base at V and 4 bases at J, with 10 bases between the two ends. CDR3 sequence reads: CASSIVSFPTEAFF. As DNA, the CDR3 is TGTGCCAGTAGTATAGTATCCTTTCCCACTGAAGCTTTCTTT.

This clone appeared a single time. The CDR3 DNA is TGTGCCAGCAGCGGACTGGGCTACAATGAGCAGTTCTTC. Amino acid sequence: CASSGLGYNEQFF. The chain carries TRBV2 and TRBJ2-1, with a weak D call TRBD2 (5 bases). The germline V gene has CDR1 SNHLY and CDR2 FYNNEI. The length of the CDR3 is 13 residues. Trimming pared 6 bases from V and 3 bases from J, leaving 9 bases between.

This chain links TRBV3-1 (or the pseudogene TRBV3-2) with TRBJ1-1; D is ambiguous. This CDR3 contains 15 residues. Germline V CDR1 and CDR2: LGHDT, YNNKEL (reference sequence). V was trimmed by 1 base and J by 0 bases, leaving 9 bases between them. The CDR3: CASSQVRFLNTEAFF. CDR3 DNA: TGTGCCAGCAGCCAAGTACGGTTTCTGAACACTGAAGCTTTCTTT.

This chain links TRBV15 with TRBJ1-4, with a tentative D call TRBD1 (6 bases). This CDR3 is built from 14 residues. Per germline, CDR1 LNHNV and CDR2 YYDKDF (reference sequence). Trimming removed 4 bases at V and 4 bases at J, with 10 bases between. The DNA of the CDR3 is TGTGCCACCAGCATAGGGGGACGTAATGAAAAACTGTTTTTT. As protein: CATSIGGRNEKLFF.

The chain uses TRBV6-2 or TRBV6-3 and TRBJ1-2; D remains unclear. The germline V gene has CDR1 MNHEY and CDR2 SVGEGT. The CDR3 is 12 residues long. Deletions cut 5 bases from V and 5 bases from J, with 9 bases between. The CDR3 nucleotides are TGTGCCAGCAGTGCAGGACTTTATGGCTACACCTTC. Protein product: CASSAGLYGYTF.

This chain connects TRBV6-5 to TRBJ1-1, with 8 nucleotides matching TRBD1. V trimming: 6 bases; J trimming: 8 bases; junction bases outside the gene matches: 5. The CDR3 totals 12 residues. The germline gives CDR1 MNHEY, CDR2 SVGAGI. DNA of the CDR3: TGTGCCAGCAGGAACACAGGGGGGGAAGCTTTCTTT. Protein sequence: CASRNTGGEAFF.

The V gene is TRBV19, the J gene TRBJ2-3, with D tentatively TRBD1 (5 bases). The CDR3 is 14 amino acids. V was shortened by 4 bases and J by 2 bases, with 10 bases between the two germline ends. The germline V gene encodes CDR1 LNHDA and CDR2 SQIVND (reference sequence). Here the CDR3 reads CASSTRQSTDTQYF. The CDR3 DNA sequence: TGTGCCAGTAGTACCAGACAGTCCACAGATACGCAGTATTTT.

The chain uses TRBV5-4 and TRBJ2-3, with D possibly being TRBD1 (6 bases). Trimming cost V 4 bases and J 2 bases, with 14 bases left between them. The CDR3 length is 15 residues. In germline, CDR1 is SGHNT, CDR2 YYREEE (reference sequence). CDR3 bases: TGTGCCAGCAGCCCGAAGAGGGGGATCACAGATACGCAGTATTTT. Amino acids: CASSPKRGITDTQYF.

The rearrangement uses TRBV11-2 and TRBJ2-5; 15 nucleotides align to TRBD2. Losses at the gene ends were 4 bases for V and 5 bases for J; bases not matched to a gene: 8. This CDR3 contains 17 residues. The germline CDR1 and CDR2 sequences are SGHAT and FQNNGV. CDR3 in DNA: TGTGCCAGCAGCTCGGGGACTAGCGGGGGGATGGGGGAGACCCAGTACTTC. This codes for CASSSGTSGGMGETQYF.

The V and J genes are TRBV2 and TRBJ1-1; D is perhaps TRBD1 (6 bases). The CDR3 contains 13 residues. V lost 7 bases to trimming and J lost 1 base, with 10 bases between them. CDR1 is SNHLY, CDR2 FYNNEI, per germline. CDR3 DNA: TGTGCCAGCAACCTACAGGGGAACACTGAAGCTTTCTTT. Protein: CASNLQGNTEAFF.

The chain uses TRBV13 and TRBJ2-4; TRBD1 might be the D (5 bases). Trimming stripped 3 bases from V and 3 bases from J, with 12 bases between. The CDR3 is 15 residues long. CDR1 is PRHDT, CDR2 FYEKMQ, per germline (reference sequence). The CDR3 here is CASSLEYRGKNIQYF. CDR3 coding DNA: TGTGCCAGCAGCTTGGAGTATAGGGGCAAAAACATTCAGTACTTC.

The chain uses TRBV21-1 and TRBJ1-3. TRBV21-1 is termed a pseudogene. This CDR3 region has 16 residues. The CDR3 loop is CASSKRGSASGNTIYF. The CDR3 coding sequence is TGTGCCAGCAGCAAACGGGGTAGTGCCTCTGGAAACACCATATATTTT.

The chain couples TRBV29-1 to TRBJ2-3, with 11 bases that match TRBD1. Germline CDR1 is SQVTM and CDR2 is ANQGSEA. This CDR3 is 17 amino acids long. V lost 5 bases and J lost 5; bases outside the gene matches: 15. CDR3 region: CSVKGWRTGGRGDTQYF. The CDR3 region has the DNA TGCAGCGTTAAGGGCTGGAGGACAGGGGGCCGGGGAGATACGCAGTATTTT.

The CDR3: CASSGGGGLGTEAFF. The CDR3 nucleotides read TGTGCCAGCAGTGGGGGCGGGGGGCTAGGTACTGAAGCTTTCTTT. This rearrangement joins TRBV28 to TRBJ1-1, with D tentatively TRBD1 (6 bases). Trimming left V 5 bases short and J 5 bases short, with 18 bases between. CDR1 is MDHEN and CDR2 is SYDVKM in the germline V gene. The CDR3 extends over 15 amino acids.

The genes are TRBV7-9 and TRBJ1-2, with TRBD1 matching over 8 bases. Germline trimming cut 5 bases from V and 2 bases from J; bases unmatched to any gene: 7. Germline V gives CDR1 SEHNR, CDR2 FQNEAQ (reference sequence). There are 15 residues in the CDR3. In DNA form, the CDR3 reads TGTGCCAGCAGCGCTCGACAGGGGTACAACTATGGCTACACCTTC. This encodes CASSARQGYNYGYTF.

This clone was found a few times. The rearrangement links TRBV28 to TRBJ1-5; D unclear. V dropped 2 bases and J dropped 7 bases, with 12 bases sitting between them. The CDR3 consists of 14 residues. Germline values: CDR1 MDHEN, CDR2 SYDVKM. The CDR3 bases are TGTGCCAGCAGTTTAGCAGGTCCCGGCCAGCCCCAGCATTTT. Translating gives CASSLAGPGQPQHF.